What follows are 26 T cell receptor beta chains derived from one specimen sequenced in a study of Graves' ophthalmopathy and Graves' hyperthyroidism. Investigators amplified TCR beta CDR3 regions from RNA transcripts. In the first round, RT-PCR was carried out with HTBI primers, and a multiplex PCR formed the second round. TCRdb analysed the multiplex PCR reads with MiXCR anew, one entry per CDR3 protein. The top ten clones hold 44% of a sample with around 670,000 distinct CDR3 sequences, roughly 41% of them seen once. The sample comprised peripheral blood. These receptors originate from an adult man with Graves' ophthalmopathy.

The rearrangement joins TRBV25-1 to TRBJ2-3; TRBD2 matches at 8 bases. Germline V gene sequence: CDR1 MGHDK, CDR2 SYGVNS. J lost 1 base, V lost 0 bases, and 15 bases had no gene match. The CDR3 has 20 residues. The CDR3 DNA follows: TGTGCCAGCAGTGAATATGTGGAGACTAGCGCACTGGAGGGCACAGATACGCAGTATTTT. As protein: CASSEYVETSALEGTDTQYF.

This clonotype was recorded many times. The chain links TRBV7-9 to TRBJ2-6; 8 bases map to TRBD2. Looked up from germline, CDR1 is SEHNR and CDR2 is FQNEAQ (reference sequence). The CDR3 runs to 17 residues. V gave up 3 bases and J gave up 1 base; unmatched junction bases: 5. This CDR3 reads CASSFSGKASGANVLTF. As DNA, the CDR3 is TGTGCCAGCAGCTTTAGCGGGAAGGCGTCTGGGGCCAACGTCCTGACTTTC.

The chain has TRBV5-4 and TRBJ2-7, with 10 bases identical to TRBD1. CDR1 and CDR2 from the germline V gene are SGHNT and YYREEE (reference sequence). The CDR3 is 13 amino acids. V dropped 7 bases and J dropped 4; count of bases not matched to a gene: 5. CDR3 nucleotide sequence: TGTGCCAGCTTGGGGACAGGGGTATACGAGCAGTACTTC. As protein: CASLGTGVYEQYF.

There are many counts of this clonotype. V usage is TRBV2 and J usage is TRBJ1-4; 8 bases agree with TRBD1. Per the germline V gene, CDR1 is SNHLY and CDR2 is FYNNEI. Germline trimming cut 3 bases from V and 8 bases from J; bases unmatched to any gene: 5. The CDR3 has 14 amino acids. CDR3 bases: TGTGCCAGCAGTGACCGGACAGGGAACGAAAAACTGTTTTTT. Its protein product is CASSDRTGNEKLFF.

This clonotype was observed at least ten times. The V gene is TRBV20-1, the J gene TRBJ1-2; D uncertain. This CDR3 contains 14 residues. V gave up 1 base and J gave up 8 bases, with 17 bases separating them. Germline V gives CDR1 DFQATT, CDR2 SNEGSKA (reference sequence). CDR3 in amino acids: CSARGLGANDGYTF. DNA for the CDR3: TGCAGTGCTAGAGGATTGGGTGCAAACGACGGCTACACCTTC.

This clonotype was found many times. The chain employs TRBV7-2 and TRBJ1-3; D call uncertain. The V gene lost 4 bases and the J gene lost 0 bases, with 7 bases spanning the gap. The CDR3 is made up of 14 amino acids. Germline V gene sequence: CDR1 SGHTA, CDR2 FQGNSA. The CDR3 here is CASSSYSSGNTIYF. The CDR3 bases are TGTGCCAGCAGCTCTTATTCCTCTGGAAACACCATATATTTT.

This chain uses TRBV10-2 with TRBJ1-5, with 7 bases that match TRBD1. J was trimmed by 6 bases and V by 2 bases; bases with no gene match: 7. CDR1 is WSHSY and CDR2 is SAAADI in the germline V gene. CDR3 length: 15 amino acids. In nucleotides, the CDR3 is TGCGCCAGCAGTGAGGGGGGGACAGTGAGTCAGCCCCAGCATTTT. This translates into CASSEGGTVSQPQHF.

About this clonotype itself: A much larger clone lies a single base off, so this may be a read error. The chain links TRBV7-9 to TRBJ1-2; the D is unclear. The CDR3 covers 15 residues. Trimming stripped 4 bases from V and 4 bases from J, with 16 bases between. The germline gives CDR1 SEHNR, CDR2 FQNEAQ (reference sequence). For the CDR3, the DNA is TGTGCCAGCAGCTCACCCCCGTTGTATGGCTATGGCTACACCTTC. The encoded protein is CASSSPPLYGYGYTF.

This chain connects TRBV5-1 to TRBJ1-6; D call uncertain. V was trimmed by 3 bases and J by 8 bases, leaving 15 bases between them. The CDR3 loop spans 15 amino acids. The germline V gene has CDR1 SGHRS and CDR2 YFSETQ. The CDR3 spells CASSSGGPFDSPLHF. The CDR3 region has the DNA TGCGCCAGCAGCTCTGGAGGGCCGTTTGATTCACCCCTCCACTTT.

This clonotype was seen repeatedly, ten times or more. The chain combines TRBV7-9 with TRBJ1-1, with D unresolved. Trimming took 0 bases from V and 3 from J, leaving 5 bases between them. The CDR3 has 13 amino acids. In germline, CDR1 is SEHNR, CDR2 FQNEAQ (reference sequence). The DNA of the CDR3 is TGTGCCAGCAGCTTAGCAGGGCACACTGAAGCTTTCTTT. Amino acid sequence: CASSLAGHTEAFF. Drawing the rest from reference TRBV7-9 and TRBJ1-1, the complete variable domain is DTGVSQNPRHKITKRGQNVTFRCDPISEHNRLYWYRQTLGQGPEFLTYFQNEAQLEKSRLLSDRFSAERPKGSFSTLEIQRTEQGDSAMYLCASSLAGHTEAFFGQGTRLTVV.

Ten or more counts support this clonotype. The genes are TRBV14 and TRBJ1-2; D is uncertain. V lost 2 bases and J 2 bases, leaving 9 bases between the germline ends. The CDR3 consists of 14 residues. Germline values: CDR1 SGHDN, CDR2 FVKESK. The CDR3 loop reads CASSQMQSNYGYTF. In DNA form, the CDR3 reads TGTGCCAGCAGCCAAATGCAGTCCAACTATGGCTACACCTTC.

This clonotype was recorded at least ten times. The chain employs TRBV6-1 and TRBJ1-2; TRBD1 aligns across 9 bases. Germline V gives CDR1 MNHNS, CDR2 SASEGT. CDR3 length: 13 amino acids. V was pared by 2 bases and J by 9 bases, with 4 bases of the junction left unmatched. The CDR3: CASSESDRGRYTF. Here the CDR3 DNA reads TGTGCCAGCAGTGAATCGGACAGGGGTCGCTACACCTTC.

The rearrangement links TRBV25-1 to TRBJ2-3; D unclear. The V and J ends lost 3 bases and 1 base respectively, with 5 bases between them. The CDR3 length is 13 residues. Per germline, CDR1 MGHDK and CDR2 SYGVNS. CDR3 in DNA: TGTGCCAGCAGTGAGGCGGGCACAGATACGCAGTATTTT. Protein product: CASSEAGTDTQYF.

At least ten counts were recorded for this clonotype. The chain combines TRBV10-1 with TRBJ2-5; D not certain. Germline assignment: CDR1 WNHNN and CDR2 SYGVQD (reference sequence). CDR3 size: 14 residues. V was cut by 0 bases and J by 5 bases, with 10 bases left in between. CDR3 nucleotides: TGCGCCAGCAGTGAGTCAAGGGTAGGGGAGACCCAGTACTTC. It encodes CASSESRVGETQYF.

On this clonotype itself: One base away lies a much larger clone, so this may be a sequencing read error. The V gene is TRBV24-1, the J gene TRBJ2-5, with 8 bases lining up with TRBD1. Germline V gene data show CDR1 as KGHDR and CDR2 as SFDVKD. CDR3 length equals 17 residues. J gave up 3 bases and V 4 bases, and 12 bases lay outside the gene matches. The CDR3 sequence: CATSEAGGAVREETQYF. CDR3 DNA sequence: TGTGCCACCAGTGAGGCAGGGGGCGCGGTACGGGAAGAGACCCAGTACTTC.

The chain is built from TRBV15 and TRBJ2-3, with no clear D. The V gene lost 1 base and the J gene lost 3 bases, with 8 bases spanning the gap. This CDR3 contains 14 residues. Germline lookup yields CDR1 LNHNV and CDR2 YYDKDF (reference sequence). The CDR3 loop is CATSRADITDTQYF. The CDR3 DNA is TGTGCCACCAGCAGAGCCGACATAACAGATACGCAGTATTTT.

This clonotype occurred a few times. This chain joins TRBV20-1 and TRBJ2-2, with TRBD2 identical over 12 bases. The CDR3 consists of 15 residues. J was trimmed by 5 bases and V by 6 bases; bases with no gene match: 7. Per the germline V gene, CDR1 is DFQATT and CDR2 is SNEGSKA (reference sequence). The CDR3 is CSARLAGDLTGELFF. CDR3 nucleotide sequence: TGCAGTGCACGACTAGCGGGAGACTTAACCGGGGAGCTGTTTTTT.

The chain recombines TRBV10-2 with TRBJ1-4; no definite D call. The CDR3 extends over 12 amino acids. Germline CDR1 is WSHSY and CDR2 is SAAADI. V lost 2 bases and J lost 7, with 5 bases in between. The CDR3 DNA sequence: TGCGCCAGCAGTGAGCCCGGTGAAAAACTGTTTTTT. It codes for CASSEPGEKLFF.

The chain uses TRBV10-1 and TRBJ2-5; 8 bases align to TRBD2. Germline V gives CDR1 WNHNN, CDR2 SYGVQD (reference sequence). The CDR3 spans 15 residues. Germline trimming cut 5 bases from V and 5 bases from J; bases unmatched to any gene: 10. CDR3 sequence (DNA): TGCGCCAGCAGTTGCGGGAGGAGGCACGAGGAGACCCAGTACTTC. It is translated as CASSCGRRHEETQYF.

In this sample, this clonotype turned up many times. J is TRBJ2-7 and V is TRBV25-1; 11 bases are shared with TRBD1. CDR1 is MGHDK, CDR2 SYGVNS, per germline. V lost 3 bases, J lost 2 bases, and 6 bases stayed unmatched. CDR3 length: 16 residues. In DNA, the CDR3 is TGTGCCAGCAGTGACCAGGACAGGGGGCTTCCCTACGAGCAGTACTTC. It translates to CASSDQDRGLPYEQYF.

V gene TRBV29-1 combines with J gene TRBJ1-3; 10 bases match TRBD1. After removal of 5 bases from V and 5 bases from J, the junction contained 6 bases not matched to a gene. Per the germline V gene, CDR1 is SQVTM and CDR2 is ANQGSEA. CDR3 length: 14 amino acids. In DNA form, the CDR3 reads TGCAGCGTTCGACAGGGGGCGCGGAGAAACACCATATATTTT. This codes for CSVRQGARRNTIYF.

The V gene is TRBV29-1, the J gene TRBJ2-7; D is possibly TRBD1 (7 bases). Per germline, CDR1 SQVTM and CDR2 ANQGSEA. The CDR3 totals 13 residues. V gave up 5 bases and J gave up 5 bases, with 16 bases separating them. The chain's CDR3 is CSVLAGGGNEQYF. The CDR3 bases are TGCAGCGTTCTGGCAGGGGGAGGTAACGAGCAGTACTTC.

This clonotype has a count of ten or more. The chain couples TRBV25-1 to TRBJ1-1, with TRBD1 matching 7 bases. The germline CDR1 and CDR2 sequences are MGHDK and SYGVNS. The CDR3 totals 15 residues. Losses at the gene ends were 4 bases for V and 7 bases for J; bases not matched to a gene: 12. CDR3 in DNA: TGTGCCAGCAGTGCGAACCCGGACAGGACGGATGAAGCTTTCTTT. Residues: CASSANPDRTDEAFF.

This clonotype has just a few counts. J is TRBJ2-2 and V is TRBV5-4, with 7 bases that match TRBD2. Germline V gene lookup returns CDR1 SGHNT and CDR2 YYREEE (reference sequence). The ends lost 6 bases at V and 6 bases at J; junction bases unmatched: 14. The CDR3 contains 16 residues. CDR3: CASTLKSGISSGELFF. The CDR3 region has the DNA TGTGCCAGCACCCTTAAGAGCGGGATATCGTCCGGGGAGCTGTTTTTT.

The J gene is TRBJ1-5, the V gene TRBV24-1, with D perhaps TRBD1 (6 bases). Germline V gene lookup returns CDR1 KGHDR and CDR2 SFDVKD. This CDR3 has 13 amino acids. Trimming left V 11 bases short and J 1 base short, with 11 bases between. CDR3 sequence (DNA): TGTGCCAGCATAGGGGGGAGCAATCAGCCCCAGCATTTT. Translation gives CASIGGSNQPQHF.

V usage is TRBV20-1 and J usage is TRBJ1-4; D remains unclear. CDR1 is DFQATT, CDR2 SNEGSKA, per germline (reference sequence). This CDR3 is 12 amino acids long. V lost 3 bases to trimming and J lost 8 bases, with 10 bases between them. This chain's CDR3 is CSARRGGEKLFF. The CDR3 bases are TGCAGTGCTAGGCGGGGAGGGGAAAAACTGTTTTTT.